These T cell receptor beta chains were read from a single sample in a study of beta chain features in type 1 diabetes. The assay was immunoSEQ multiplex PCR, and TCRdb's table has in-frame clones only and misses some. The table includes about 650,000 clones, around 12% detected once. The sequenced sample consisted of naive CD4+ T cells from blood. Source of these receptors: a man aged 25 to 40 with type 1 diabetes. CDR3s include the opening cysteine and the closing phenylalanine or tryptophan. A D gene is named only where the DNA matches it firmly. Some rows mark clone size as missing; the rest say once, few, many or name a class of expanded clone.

CDR3: CASKAGANYGYTF
DNA: TGTGCCAGCAAGGCAGGAGCTAACTATGGCTACACCTTC
V: TRBV2
D: .
J: TRBJ1-2
size: .

CDR3: CASSYEGRGEDEKLFF
DNA: TGTGCCAGCAGTTACGAGGGAAGAGGGGAAGACGAAAAACTGTTTTTT
V: TRBV6-6
D: .
J: TRBJ1-4
size: .

CDR3: CASSPPGGGGAWYDEQFF
DNA: TGCGCCAGCAGTCCCCCCGGCGGGGGGGGTGCATGGTACGATGAGCAGTTCTTC
V: TRBV23-1
D: TRBD2
J: TRBJ2-1
size: .

CDR3: CASSQDQGGHYGYTF
DNA: TGCGCCAGCAGCCAAGATCAAGGCGGACACTATGGCTACACCTTC
V: TRBV4-3
D: .
J: TRBJ1-2
size: few

CDR3: CASSYLTGNYGYTF
DNA: TGTGCCAGCAGCTACTTGACCGGGAACTATGGCTACACCTTC
V: TRBV5-6
D: .
J: TRBJ1-2
size: .

CDR3: CASSPTGNYGYTF
DNA: TGTGCCAGCAGCCCGACGGGGAACTATGGCTACACCTTC
V: TRBV11-2
D: .
J: TRBJ1-2
size: .

CDR3: CASSLGQGLGNQPQHF
DNA: TGTGCCAGCAGTTTGGGGCAGGGCCTAGGGAATCAGCCCCAGCATTTT
V: TRBV27
D: .
J: TRBJ1-5
size: .

CDR3: CASSYGLAESSYEQYF
DNA: TGTGCCAGCAGCTACGGACTAGCGGAGAGCTCCTACGAGCAGTACTTC
V: TRBV5-4
D: TRBD2
J: TRBJ2-7
size: few

CDR3: CASSSRTGEETQYF
DNA: TGTGCCAGCAGTTCTAGGACAGGGGAAGAGACCCAGTACTTC
V: TRBV6-5
D: TRBD1
J: TRBJ2-5
size: .

CDR3: CASSRGQPQHF
DNA: TGTGCCAGTAGTCGGGGTCAGCCCCAGCATTTT
V: TRBV19
D: .
J: TRBJ1-5
size: few

CDR3: CASSYSSFGDIQYF
DNA: TGTGCCAGCAGTTACTCCTCTTTTGGGGACATTCAGTACTTC
V: TRBV6-5
D: .
J: TRBJ2-4
size: .

CDR3: CASSSDSNYGYTF
DNA: TGTGCCAGCAGCTCCGACAGTAACTATGGCTACACCTTC
V: TRBV7-2
D: .
J: TRBJ1-2
size: few

CDR3: CASSEGSGANVLTF
DNA: TGCGCCAGCAGCGAGGGCTCAGGGGCCAACGTCCTGACTTTC
V: TRBV5-1
D: .
J: TRBJ2-6
size: .

CDR3: CSVLPEGGTDTQYF
DNA: TGCAGCGTTTTACCCGAAGGAGGCACAGATACGCAGTATTTT
V: TRBV29-1
D: .
J: TRBJ2-3
size: few

CDR3: CASSLAQQGVDTGELFF
DNA: TGTGCCAGCAGCTTAGCGCAACAGGGGGTGGACACCGGGGAGCTGTTTTTT
V: TRBV7-6
D: TRBD1
J: TRBJ2-2
size: few

CDR3: CASSLATEAFF
DNA: TGTGCCAGCAGCTTAGCTACTGAAGCTTTCTTT
V: TRBV5-4
D: .
J: TRBJ1-1
size: .

CDR3: CAISNTNEQFF
DNA: TGTGCCATCAGCAATACCAATGAGCAGTTCTTC
V: TRBV10-3
D: .
J: TRBJ2-1
size: .

CDR3: CASSGLGTATKNIQYF
DNA: TGTGCCAGCAGCGGTTTAGGGACCGCAACCAAAAACATTCAGTACTTC
V: TRBV11-2
D: .
J: TRBJ2-4
size: .

CDR3: CAGPPYNSPLHF
DNA: TGTGCGGGGCCGCCTTATAATTCACCCCTCCACTTT
V: TRBV28
D: .
J: TRBJ1-6
size: .

CDR3: CASSYGTDTQYF
DNA: TGTGCCAGCAGTTATGGTACGGATACGCAGTATTTT
V: TRBV28
D: .
J: TRBJ2-3
size: .

CDR3: CASSYRGETQYF
DNA: TGTGCCAGCAGCTACAGGGGAGAGACCCAGTACTTC
V: TRBV5-5
D: TRBD1
J: TRBJ2-5
size: few

CDR3: CASSLANDGNGGYTF
DNA: TGTGCCAGCAGCTTAGCAAACGACGGTAATGGGGGCTACACCTTC
V: TRBV7-9
D: .
J: TRBJ1-2
size: few

CDR3: CASSLGEGLHYGYTF
DNA: TGTGCCAGCAGCCTAGGGGAGGGCCTCCACTATGGCTACACCTTC
V: TRBV14
D: .
J: TRBJ1-2
size: .

CDR3: CASSPRQGKGGYTF
DNA: TGTGCCAGCAGCCCCCGACAGGGAAAGGGCGGCTACACCTTC
V: TRBV7-2
D: TRBD1
J: TRBJ1-2
size: .

CDR3: CATRSGTSGAYRVNNEQFF
DNA: TGTGCCACCAGATCCGGGACTAGCGGGGCCTACAGGGTTAACAATGAGCAGTTCTTC
V: TRBV15
D: TRBD2
J: TRBJ2-1
size: .

CDR3: CASRIQGTDTQYF
DNA: TGTGCCAGCAGGATCCAGGGTACAGATACGCAGTATTTT
V: TRBV6-1
D: .
J: TRBJ2-3
size: .

CDR3: CASSLAGVSEQFF
DNA: TGTGCCAGCAGCTTAGCTGGGGTCTCCGAGCAGTTCTTC
V: TRBV7-9
D: .
J: TRBJ2-1
size: .

CDR3: CASSEGPGALRRTEAFF
DNA: TGTGCCAGCAGTGAGGGCCCCGGGGCCTTAAGAAGGACTGAAGCTTTCTTT
V: TRBV2
D: .
J: TRBJ1-1
size: .

CDR3: CASSLDAGSNQPQHF
DNA: TGCGCCAGCAGCCTTGATGCGGGTAGCAATCAGCCCCAGCATTTT
V: TRBV4-3
D: .
J: TRBJ1-5
size: .

CDR3: CASSPGQQNSPLHF
DNA: TGCGCCAGCAGCCCGGGACAGCAAAATTCACCCCTCCACTTT
V: TRBV4-1
D: TRBD1
J: TRBJ1-6
size: .

CDR3: CASSVRVLTDTQYF
DNA: TGTGCCAGCAGCGTGAGGGTTCTCACAGATACGCAGTATTTT
V: TRBV5-6
D: .
J: TRBJ2-3
size: .

CDR3: CASSIRIDGEAFF
DNA: TGTGCCAGTAGTATAAGGATTGACGGTGAAGCTTTCTTT
V: TRBV19
D: .
J: TRBJ1-1
size: few

CDR3: CASSLDRGSNSPLHF
DNA: TGTGCCAGCAGCTTAGACAGGGGTTCGAATTCACCCCTCCACTTT
V: TRBV7-6
D: TRBD1
J: TRBJ1-6
size: few

CDR3: CASSAPRRGSYNEQFF
DNA: TGTGCCAGCAGTGCCCCCCGTCGGGGGAGTTACAATGAGCAGTTCTTC
V: TRBV25-1
D: .
J: TRBJ2-1
size: few

CDR3: CASSLGTGQETQYF
DNA: TGTGCCAGCAGCCTTGGGACGGGCCAAGAGACCCAGTACTTC
V: TRBV6-6
D: .
J: TRBJ2-5
size: few